The 30 T cell receptor beta chains presented below share a single source sample, sequenced in a study of T cell clonality in common variable immunodeficiency. Findings and caveats of the study: Fewer deletions and N-nucleotide insertions were reportedly seen in common variable immunodeficiency TCR beta sequences.

Using immunoSEQ multiplex PCR, the repertoire was profiled, and TCRdb retains in-frame clones only, with some absent. The sample shows fewer than 30,000 clones, none of them appearing just once. Their recognized antigens are unknown. Input material: peripheral blood mononuclear cells. The receptor source for this set is a human donor with common variable immunodeficiency.

This clone is medium-sized within its sample. With the read ending 3 residues before the CDR3 end, the germline J gene is used to fill in that end. V usage is TRBV20-1 and J usage is TRBJ2-1; 11 bases are shared with TRBD2. This CDR3 contains 13 residues. CDR1 is DFQATT and CDR2 is SNEGSKA in the germline V gene (reference sequence). V dropped 6 bases and J dropped 4; count of bases not matched to a gene: 2. The part of the CDR3 DNA that was read is TGCAGTGCCAGACTAGCGGGGTACAATGAG. It codes for CSARLAGYNE. The entire CDR3 protein is CSARLAGYNEQFF.

There are many counts of this clone. The read terminates 3 residues ahead of where the CDR3 ends, so the germline J gene completes it. The V gene is TRBV19, the J gene TRBJ2-5; D not resolved. Germline V gene sequence: CDR1 LNHDA, CDR2 SQIVND (reference sequence). Trimming stripped 0 bases from V and 4 bases from J, with 15 bases between. This CDR3 has 16 residues. The DNA read from the CDR3 is TGTGCCAGTAGTATAGAGTCGGTGGCGGTTGGAGAGACC. Translation: CASSIESVAVGET. The full CDR3 sequence reads CASSIESVAVGETQYF.

The sample holds many counts of this clone. The observed sequence ends 3 residues before the CDR3 terminus, with the missing tail filled in from the germline J gene. The sample holds other DNA sequences that translate to the same CDR3. The V call is TRBV7-2, the J call TRBJ1-5; D may be TRBD1 (5 bases). V gave up 1 base and J gave up 6 bases, with 7 bases separating them. Germline V lookup: CDR1 SGHTA, CDR2 FQGNSA. There are 13 residues in the CDR3. Partial CDR3 DNA: TGTGCCAGCAGCTTAGGAGGGGCTCAGCCC. It yields the protein CASSLGGAQP. The full-length CDR3 reads as CASSLGGAQPQHF.

This clone was observed a few times. The read halts 3 residues ahead of the CDR3 end, with the missing end drawn from the germline J gene. This chain links TRBV11-2 with TRBJ1-5, with D possibly being TRBD1 (6 bases). The CDR3 sequence is 15 residues long. The ends were cut back, 5 bases at V and 1 base at J, with 12 bases in the middle. CDR1 is SGHAT, CDR2 FQNNGV, per germline. Incomplete CDR3 DNA: TGTGCCAGCAGCCCCCTGGACAGAAGCAATCAGCCC. Translated, it gives CASSPLDRSNQP. The whole CDR3 region reads CASSPLDRSNQPQHF.

This clone was recorded many times. Read coverage stops 3 residues before the CDR3 terminus; the germline J gene supplies the remainder. The rearrangement links TRBV19 to TRBJ1-4; possible D gene TRBD1, 6 bases. With 4 bases removed from V and 4 bases from J, the gap between germline ends came to 13 bases. This CDR3 contains 15 residues. Germline CDR1 is LNHDA and CDR2 is SQIVND (reference sequence). The covered CDR3 bases are TGTGCCAGTAGTAGGAGGGGGTCGGGTAATGAAAAA. Translating gives CASSRRGSGNEK. In full, the CDR3 is CASSRRGSGNEKLFF. Together with reference TRBV19 and TRBJ1-4, the CDR3 gives the full variable domain: DGGITQSPKYLFRKEGQNVTLSCEQNLNHDAMYWYRQDPGQGLRLIYYSQIVNDFQKGDIAEGYSVSREKKESFPLTVTSAQKNPTAFYLCASSRRGSGNEKLFFGSGTQLSVL.

This clone was detected many times. The CDR3 here is CASSPYNNEQFF. Incomplete CDR3 DNA: TGTGCCAGCTCACCGTATAACAATGAG. The chain links TRBV18 to TRBJ2-1; no clear D. Coverage ceases 3 residues before the CDR3 finishes, and the germline J gene fills in the end. Germline-derived CDR1 and CDR2 are KGHSH and LQKENI. V gave up 3 bases and J gave up 5 bases, with 5 bases separating them. This CDR3 contains 12 residues.

This clone was seen ten or more times. The read comes to an end 3 residues before the CDR3 does, leaving the germline J gene to fill in the end. V usage is TRBV18 and J usage is TRBJ1-3, with D possibly TRBD1 on 5 matching bases. The CDR3 consists of 15 residues. Germline V CDR1 and CDR2: KGHSH, LQKENI. Trimming cost V 1 base and J 0 bases, with 7 bases left between them. The CDR3 reads CASSPLGVSGNTIYF. The CDR3 bases that were read are TGTGCCAGCTCACCACTAGGGGTCTCTGGAAACACC.

This clone appeared many times. The CDR3 end lies 3 residues beyond the end of the read and is filled in from the germline J gene. This chain joins TRBV5-1 and TRBJ1-4; TRBD1 might be the D (5 bases). Germline V gene lookup returns CDR1 SGHRS and CDR2 YFSETQ. The CDR3 sequence is 16 residues long. V was cut by 0 bases and J by 8 bases, with 17 bases left in between. CDR3 DNA (partial): TGCGCCAGCAGCTTGGCAGGGCCAGGGTTGAGCGAAAAA. Its translation is CASSLAGPGLSEK. The CDR3 in its entirety is CASSLAGPGLSEKLFF.

Comment on this clone: From the germline J gene comes the end of the CDR3, since the read stops 3 residues before it. The chain carries TRBV5-1 and TRBJ1-4; D possibly corresponds to TRBD1 (6 bases). Trimming took 2 bases from V and 5 from J, leaving 10 bases between them. Germline V CDR1 and CDR2: SGHRS, YFSETQ. This CDR3 comprises 14 residues. Here the CDR3 reads CASSLGQKNEKLFF. The DNA read from the CDR3 is TGCGCCAGCAGCTTAGGACAGAAAAATGAAAAA.

The sample holds a few counts of this clone. The DNA ends 3 residues before the CDR3 does, and the rest of the CDR3 is filled in from the germline J gene. V is TRBV5-1 and J is TRBJ2-2, with D tentatively TRBD1 (6 bases). The V end was cut by 2 bases, the J end by 0 bases, with 8 bases between. The CDR3 totals 15 residues. Germline V gene data show CDR1 as SGHRS and CDR2 as YFSETQ. The CDR3 here is CASSLQGSNTGELFF. The sequenced CDR3 bases are TGCGCCAGCAGCTTACAGGGTTCGAACACCGGGGAG.

This clone was detected many times. The CDR3 extends 3 residues past the end of the read, so its final part is completed from the germline J gene. This rearrangement joins TRBV7-3 to TRBJ2-1; 8 bases are shared with TRBD2. J lost 9 bases, V lost 2 bases, and 6 bases had no gene match. CDR3 size: 14 residues. CDR1 SGHTA and CDR2 FQGTGA come from the germline V gene. CDR3 DNA, as far as it was read: TGTGCCAGCAGCTTACTAGCGGGTAACAGTGAG. As protein: CASSLLAGNSE. The complete CDR3 protein is CASSLLAGNSEQFF.

This clone showed up many times. The CDR3 end is not reached by the read, which stops 3 residues before it; the germline J gene fills it in. J is TRBJ2-7 and V is TRBV5-5, with TRBD1 matching 7 bases. Trimming cost V 1 base and J 2 bases; bases outside gene matches: 6. This CDR3 region has 15 residues. In germline, CDR1 is SGHKS, CDR2 YYEKEE (reference sequence). The CDR3 sequence: CASSLQGTVPYEQYF. CDR3 bases read: TGTGCCAGCAGCTTGCAGGGGACAGTCCCCTACGAG.

This clone was seen only a few times. The read terminates 3 residues ahead of where the CDR3 ends, so the germline J gene completes it. The chain employs TRBV7-2 and TRBJ2-2; D possibly corresponds to TRBD1 (5 bases). This CDR3 contains 12 residues. CDR1 SGHTA and CDR2 FQGNSA come from the germline V gene. CDR3 DNA (partial): TGTGCCAGCAGCCCGACAGCGAGCGAG. It codes for CASSPTASE. The CDR3 in full is CASSPTASELFF.

This clone was observed a few times. Read data end 3 residues before the CDR3 end; the end is taken from the germline J gene. This chain connects TRBV18 to TRBJ2-1; 10 bases map to TRBD2. V trimming: 2 bases; J trimming: 0 bases; junction bases outside the gene matches: 7. In germline, CDR1 is KGHSH, CDR2 LQKENI. The CDR3 is 18 amino acids. CDR3 amino acids: CASSPLGLARNSYNEQFF. The DNA read from the CDR3 is TGTGCCAGCTCACCATTGGGACTAGCGCGTAACTCCTACAATGAG.

This clone has only a few counts. Read data end 3 residues before the CDR3 end; the end is taken from the germline J gene. This rearrangement joins TRBV5-1 to TRBJ2-5; 11 bases match TRBD1. The CDR3 length is 16 residues. The V segment lost 3 bases and the J segment 1 base; nucleotides outside the gene matches: 5. CDR1 is SGHRS, CDR2 YFSETQ, per germline. CDR3 DNA (partial): TGCGCCAGCAGCTCGGGGGGACAGGGGGGCCAAGAGACC. Its translation is CASSSGGQGGQET. The entire CDR3 protein is CASSSGGQGGQETQYF.

For this clone: The read stops 3 residues short of the end of the CDR3; the missing end is completed from the germline J gene. The chain couples TRBV19 to TRBJ1-2; 10 nucleotides line up with TRBD1. This CDR3 contains 13 residues. CDR1 is LNHDA, CDR2 SQIVND, per germline (reference sequence). The trim removed 6 bases at V and 6 bases at J, leaving 4 bases unmatched. The CDR3 spells CASSRQGADGYTF. CDR3 DNA, as far as it was read: TGTGCCAGTAGCCGACAGGGGGCGGATGGC. The entire variable domain, with the rest obtained from reference TRBV19 and TRBJ1-2, is as follows: DGGITQSPKYLFRKEGQNVTLSCEQNLNHDAMYWYRQDPGQGLRLIYYSQIVNDFQKGDIAEGYSVSREKKESFPLTVTSAQKNPTAFYLCASSRQGADGYTFGSGTRLTVV.

Comment on this clone: The CDR3 end lies 3 residues beyond the end of the read and is filled in from the germline J gene. The chain combines TRBV2 with TRBJ2-2; D uncertain. There are 16 residues in the CDR3. CDR1 and CDR2 (germline): SNHLY, FYNNEI. V lost 5 bases and J lost 6, with 19 bases in between. Here the CDR3 reads CASSIRQEYRSGELFF. The covered CDR3 bases are TGTGCCAGCAGTATACGACAAGAGTATCGTTCCGGGGAG. Based on the CDR3 plus reference TRBV2 and TRBJ2-2, the full variable domain is EPEVTQTPSHQVTQMGQEVILRCVPISNHLYFYWYRQILGQKVEFLVSFYNNEISEKSEIFDDQFSVERPDGSNFTLKIRSTKLEDSAMYFCASSIRQEYRSGELFFGEGSRLTVL.

Worth noting for this clone: With the read ending 3 residues before the CDR3 end, the germline J gene is used to fill in that end. V and J are TRBV19 and TRBJ1-5; 9 nucleotides align to TRBD1. CDR1 and CDR2 (germline): LNHDA, SQIVND (reference sequence). The CDR3 extends over 13 amino acids. Losses at the gene ends were 9 bases for V and 7 bases for J; bases not matched to a gene: 7. Here the CDR3 reads CASSSTGGQPQHF. CDR3 DNA (partial): TGTGCCAGCTCCTCTACAGGGGGCCAGCCC.

This clone was detected a few times. The read ends 3 residues shy of where the CDR3 ends; the end is completed using the germline J gene. This chain connects TRBV2 to TRBJ2-1; TRBD2 agrees at 8 bases. CDR1 is SNHLY, CDR2 FYNNEI, per germline. The V and J ends lost 6 bases and 6 bases, in that order; junction bases with no gene match: 7. The CDR3 is 14 residues long. CDR3 residues: CASRPGLGGNEQFF. The sequenced CDR3 bases are TGTGCCAGCAGACCGGGACTAGGTGGCAATGAG.

This clone was counted at least ten times. The read comes to an end 3 residues before the CDR3 does, leaving the germline J gene to fill in the end. The chain joins TRBV6-1 to TRBJ2-7; D is perhaps TRBD2 (6 bases). There are 16 residues in the CDR3. Germline assignment: CDR1 MNHNS and CDR2 SASEGT. Trimming removed 0 bases at V and 4 bases at J, with 16 bases between. The CDR3 here is CASSEAGGSSPYEQYF. The part of the CDR3 DNA that was read is TGTGCCAGCAGTGAAGCGGGGGGAAGCTCTCCGTACGAG.

This clone was recorded many times. The observed sequence ends 3 residues before the CDR3 terminus, with the missing tail filled in from the germline J gene. The V call is TRBV20-1, the J call TRBJ1-2, with D maybe TRBD1 (5 bases). This CDR3 region has 14 residues. CDR1 is DFQATT and CDR2 is SNEGSKA in the germline V gene (reference sequence). The V end was cut by 0 bases, the J end by 4 bases, with 12 bases between. CDR3 DNA (partial): TGCAGTGCTAGAGAGGCAGGGTATGTCTATGGC. Residues: CSAREAGYVYG. In full, the CDR3 is CSAREAGYVYGYTF.

This clone was observed at least ten times. The read ends 3 residues early relative to the CDR3; the germline J gene fills the gap. The rearrangement uses TRBV18 and TRBJ1-1; D unresolved. V gave up 6 bases and J gave up 1 base, with 9 bases separating them. The CDR3 totals 13 residues. The germline gives CDR1 KGHSH, CDR2 LQKENI. The sequenced part of the CDR3 DNA is TGTGCCAGCTCCCCGGGTCAGAACACTGAA. Translated, it gives CASSPGQNTE. The full CDR3 reads CASSPGQNTEAFF.

On this clone itself: The read comes to an end 3 residues before the CDR3 does, leaving the germline J gene to fill in the end. V gene TRBV6-2 or TRBV6-3 combines with J gene TRBJ2-1; D is possibly TRBD2 (6 bases). The V gene lost 5 bases and the J gene lost 0 bases, with 17 bases spanning the gap. CDR3 length: 17 amino acids. The germline gives CDR1 MNHEY, CDR2 SVGEGT. Partial CDR3 DNA: TGTGCCAGCAGTCGGGAGAGCGGCTTACCCTCCTACAATGAG. Encoded protein: CASSRESGLPSYNE. The whole CDR3 protein reads CASSRESGLPSYNEQFF.

This clone was seen many times. The CDR3 is cut off 3 residues early in the read; its end comes from the germline J gene. This sequence joins TRBV20-1 and TRBJ2-1, with D uncertain. V dropped 0 bases and J dropped 0 bases, with 9 bases sitting between them. This CDR3 is 15 amino acids long. Per the germline V gene, CDR1 is DFQATT and CDR2 is SNEGSKA (reference sequence). This CDR3 is CSARERLSSYNEQFF. Partial CDR3 DNA: TGCAGTGCTAGAGAGAGGTTGAGCTCCTACAATGAG.

This clone was found many times. An end of the junction does not agree with germline; a read error may underlie this. The CDR3 end lies 3 residues beyond the end of the read and is filled in from the germline J gene. This sequence joins TRBV10-3 and TRBJ1-5; TRBD1 might be the D (6 bases). There are 14 residues in the CDR3. Germline CDR1 and CDR2: ENHRY and SYGVKD. CDR3 sequence: CAFRYRTDNQPQHF. CDR3 bases read: TGTGCCTTCAGGTATCGGACAGACAATCAGCCC.

In its sample, this clone was seen a few times. The CDR3 region is CASSLRTSTDEQYF. The sequenced part of the CDR3 DNA is TGTGCCAGCAGCTTACGGACTAGCACCGACGAG. The chain links TRBV7-6 to TRBJ2-7; 8 nucleotides align to TRBD2. Read data end 3 residues before the CDR3 end; the end is taken from the germline J gene. J was trimmed by 5 bases and V by 2 bases; bases with no gene match: 5. The CDR3 is made up of 14 amino acids. In germline, CDR1 is SGHVS, CDR2 FNYEAQ. The complete variable domain, with remaining parts taken from reference TRBV7-6 and TRBJ2-7, reads GAGVSQSPRYKVTKRGQDVALRCDPISGHVSLYWYRQALGQGPEFLTYFNYEAQQDKSGLPNDRFSAERPEGSISTLTIQRTEQRDSAMYRCASSLRTSTDEQYFGPGTRLTVT.

About this clone: A read error is possible here, since a much larger clone lies one base away. The sequenced CDR3 bases are TGCGCCGGCAGTCCAACAGGAAATAATGGC. The encoded protein is CAGSPTGNNG. The full CDR3 protein reads CAGSPTGNNGYTF. The chain joins TRBV23-1 to TRBJ1-2; a possible D gene is TRBD1 (5 bases). The read halts 3 residues ahead of the CDR3 end, with the missing end drawn from the germline J gene. TRBV23-1 is assigned to the ORF class and has an uncertain function. CDR3 length: 13 residues.

This clone was detected many times. The read finishes 3 residues shy of the CDR3 end, and the germline J gene is used to complete it. This chain joins TRBV5-1 and TRBJ2-5, with D perhaps assigned TRBD1 or TRBD2 (5 bases each). The CDR3 covers 15 residues. Germline loops: CDR1 SGHRS, CDR2 YFSETQ. The ends were cut back, 4 bases at V and 2 bases at J, with 15 bases in the middle. CDR3 region: CASSGRPGHQETQYF. The CDR3 bases that were read are TGCGCCAGCAGCGGGAGACCAGGGCATCAAGAGACC.

This clone was recorded many times. With the read ending 3 residues before the CDR3 end, the germline J gene is used to fill in that end. The chain carries TRBV5-1 and TRBJ2-2; 8 bases align to TRBD1. CDR3 length: 16 residues. The V segment lost 4 bases and the J segment 6 bases; nucleotides outside the gene matches: 11. CDR1 and CDR2 from the germline V gene are SGHRS and YFSETQ. CDR3 DNA, as far as it was read: TGCGCCAGCAGCGACAGGGGTGGTCGGGCCGCCGGGGAG. Protein sequence: CASSDRGGRAAGE. Given in full, the CDR3 is CASSDRGGRAAGELFF.

This clone was observed a few times. The missing CDR3 end, 3 residues past where the read stops, is filled in from the germline J gene. V gene TRBV19 combines with J gene TRBJ2-7, with TRBD1 matching 8 bases. Trimming cost V 3 bases and J 2 bases; bases outside gene matches: 6. This CDR3 contains 15 residues. Looked up from germline, CDR1 is LNHDA and CDR2 is SQIVND (reference sequence). CDR3 in amino acids: CASSISATGAYEQYF. The part of the CDR3 DNA that was read is TGTGCCAGTAGTATCTCCGCGACAGGGGCCTACGAG.